The sample holds a few counts of the clone carrying this T cell receptor beta chain. The CDR3 has 14 residues. Germline V gene sequence: CDR1 MNHNS, CDR2 SASEGT. V dropped 5 bases and J dropped 6; count of bases not matched to a gene: 5. This sample was included in a study of T cells in Graves' hyperthyroidism and ophthalmopathy. Hyperthyroidism was newly diagnosed in patients aged 18 to 65 (duration under 2 months). The investigators amplified TCR beta CDR3 regions from RNA transcripts. TCR CDR3 regions were first amplified by RT-PCR with HTBI primers. MiXCR, applied by TCRdb to the multiplex PCR reads, yields one record per CDR3 protein. The sample has over 700,000 distinct CDR3 sequences; around a third are singletons.

Material for sequencing was blood. The chain uses TRBV6-1 and TRBJ2-2, with 8 bases fitting TRBD1. This sequence originates from a woman in her forties with Graves' hyperthyroidism. The CDR3 loop reads CASSPYRGAGELFF. CDR3 nucleotides: TGTGCCAGCAGTCCCTACAGGGGGGCCGGGGAGCTGTTTTTT.